This TCR beta chain is drawn from a study of cytomegalovirus exposure and HLA in healthy donors. Broader study findings: While the bulk of TCR sequences proved rare, some public TCRs turned up in many donors.

Trimming took 11 bases from V and 7 from J, leaving 11 bases between them. CDR1 is MNHNS, CDR2 SASEGT, per germline. The CDR3 is 11 residues long. A note on this clone: No antigen is known for it.

Primers: 60 Vbeta forward and 13 Jbeta reverse. Original data processing: A follow-up analysis tallied 65 million to 80 million unique TCR beta chains, roughly 11 million shared. This table comes from immunoSEQ multiplex PCR, and its TCRdb copy is limited to in-frame clones, with some not included. V and J calls plus clone size are reproduced from that table; the DNA served to infer D and trimming. The table gives about 48,000 clones; the top ten clones make up about 6% of it. This TCR was recovered from a male donor in good health and CMV-seropositive. Sequencing was performed on PBMCs. This chain links TRBV6-1 with TRBJ2-2, with D possibly matching TRBD2 (6 bases). In nucleotides, the CDR3 is TGTGCCGGAGGGTGGGGCGGGGAGCTGTTTTTT. Translating it yields CAGGWGGELFF.